This T cell receptor (beta chain) was profiled in a study of T cell responses to AZD1222 COVID-19 vaccine (dated by TCRdb to about 2021). General notes on the study: TCR sequencing covered 233 trial participants: about 210 given two doses of AZD1222 and 26 given two doses of MenACWY control vaccine. Trial participants were enrolled into age subgroups of 18-55, 56-69 and 70-plus years, which contained about 150, 28 and 57 TCR-sequenced participants, respectively.

The CDR3 regions of human TCRbeta chains were analyzed by immunosequencing. The authors processed their data as follows. TCRs in the repertoires were matched against a reference library of SARS-CoV-2-specific TCRs that had been generated with the MIRA antigen-specificity platform. Breadth meant the fraction of unique TCRs that were SARS-CoV-2-associated, whereas depth meant the fraction of total T cells that were SARS-CoV-2-associated. Using the MIRA data, each spike-specific TCR was mapped to the spike region that the TCR reacts to and placed in a CD4 or CD8 class. Log10-transformed breadth and depth values were compared by one-way ANOVA with Sidak's multiple comparisons tests. TCRdb obtained this table from immuneACCESS and retained in-frame rearrangements with V and J assigned. These tables miss some clones; where compared with another copy, unresolved V genes account for less than half of the shortfall, and the remainder is unexplained. The V and J calls and clone size come from that table; D and trimming were worked out from the DNA. The sample data list over 70,000 clones, and 80% to 90% of these were observed just once. The top ten clones comprise under 13% of the sample.

About this clone: Its antigen target is currently unknown. No base quality values were provided; no much bigger clone lies one nucleotide off.

The sample's time point label is to be understood as: baseline before first vaccination. This specimen's treatment or condition label, interpreted: meningococcal conjugate vaccine given as trial control. Samples from vaccinated people were obtained from the UK trials COV001 and COV002, which included a single-blind randomized controlled phase 2/3 trial of AZD1222 (ChAdOx1 nCoV-19) in healthy adults. Trial participant PBMC samples were collected at day 0 and day 28 after the second dose for TCRbeta chain sequencing. The paper's findings and limits, for the study overall: Conclusions about previously exposed vaccinees were limited because only six AZD1222 recipients were SARS-CoV-2 seropositive at baseline. Spike-specific TCR breadth and depth rose significantly after two AZD1222 doses compared with day 0 and with MenACWY recipients. Because no samples from the day 14 peak response were available, repertoires could be characterized only after the peak T cell response. Epitopes outside the regions mutated in the B.1.351 and B.1.1.7 variants were reportedly recognized by nearly half of the unique spike-specific TCRs. Participants were mostly white British, with more females than males. The authors suggested clonal diversity may have been underestimated. The 56-69-year group was small, and its depth increase did not reach significance, likely because of low power. The vaccine-associated CD4 TCRs covered the entire spike protein, and the dominant responses fell in regions 160-218 and 743-854.

Taken from the germline V gene (reference sequence), the CDR1 and CDR2 loops are LGHDT and YNNKEL. The CDR3 spans 16 residues, from the cysteine through the phenylalanine. Left in the record is the CDR3 DNA by itself, 48 bases read in frame from the first base. The germline ends are 15 bases apart after V is trimmed by 0 bases and J by 4 bases. The rearranged chain carries TRBV3-1 (or the pseudogene TRBV3-2) and TRBJ1-2; too little of a D gene remains to name it. Here the sequenced sample was peripheral blood, taken on day 0 of MenACWY control vaccination. This TCR was sampled from an adult in good health. The bases are TGTGCCAGCAGCCAAGATCTTACGGTTAGATCCTATGGCTACACCTTC. This yields the protein CASSQDLTVRSYGYTF.